This record looks at one T cell receptor beta chain sequence and its context. Its antigen is unidentified. These data originate in a study of cytomegalovirus exposure and HLA in healthy donors. Whole-study results and caveats: Using a false discovery rate of 0.05, a later analysis showed that 15,000 to 20,000 TCR beta sequences were associated with HLA alleles. In vitro data verified a few CMV-associated chains as specific for CMV antigens.

13 Jbeta primers and 60 Vbeta primers were used for the PCR. TCRdb's table, derived via immunoSEQ multiplex PCR, lists solely in-frame clones and lacks some. The table records more than 85,000 clones, around 9.6% of them present only once. The germline V gene has CDR1 MNHEY and CDR2 SVGAGI. The V gene lost 0 bases and the J gene lost 0 bases, with 8 bases spanning the gap. The CDR3 sequence is 15 residues long. The chain is built from TRBV6-5 and TRBJ1-1, with a possible D match to TRBD1 (5 bases). Sequenced material: PBMCs. The sequence derives from a man between 45 and 60 years old in good health and CMV-seropositive. Written as DNA, the CDR3 is TGTGCCAGCAGTTACTCTGACAGTATGAACACTGAAGCTTTCTTT. Its protein is CASSYSDSMNTEAFF.